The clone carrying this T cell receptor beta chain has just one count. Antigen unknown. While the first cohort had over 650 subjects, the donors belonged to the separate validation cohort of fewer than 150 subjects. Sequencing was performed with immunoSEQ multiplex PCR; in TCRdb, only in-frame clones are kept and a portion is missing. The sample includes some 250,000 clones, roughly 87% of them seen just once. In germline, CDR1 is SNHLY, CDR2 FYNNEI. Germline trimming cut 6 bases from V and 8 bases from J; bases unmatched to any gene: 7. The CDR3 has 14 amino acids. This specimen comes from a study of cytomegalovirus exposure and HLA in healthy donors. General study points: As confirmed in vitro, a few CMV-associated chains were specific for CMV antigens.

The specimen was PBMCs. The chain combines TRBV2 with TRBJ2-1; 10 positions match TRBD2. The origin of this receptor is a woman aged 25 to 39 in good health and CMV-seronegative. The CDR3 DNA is TGTGCCAGCAGCGCTAGCGGGAGCCCCGATGAGCAGTTCTTC. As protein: CASSASGSPDEQFF.